One sample yielded the 18 T cell receptor beta chains listed below, sequenced in a study of CD8+CD57+ T cells in acquired aplastic anemia. Patients chosen for sequencing had shown CD8+CD57+ cell expansion by flow cytometry. Genomic DNA constituted the template upon which TCR beta VDJ and CDR3 profiling was performed. TCRdb redid the calling of the reads with MiXCR, one entry per CDR3 protein. The sample yields about 150,000 distinct CDR3 sequences, less than 60% seen once. The sequenced material came from sorted CD4+, CD8+, or CD8+CD57+ T cells (not recorded which) from PBMCs. These receptors were taken from a human donor with aplastic anemia.

The chain combines TRBV4-1 with TRBJ2-6; D is unresolved. Germline CDR1 MGHRA, CDR2 YSYEKL. This CDR3 comprises 15 residues. The germline V and J ends were trimmed by 4 bases and 0 bases, with 7 bases remaining between them. CDR3 protein: CASSPRPSGANVLTF. CDR3 bases: TGCGCCAGCAGCCCCCGACCCTCTGGGGCCAACGTCCTGACTTTC.

This chain uses TRBV19 with TRBJ2-1; TRBD2 is a possible D gene (5 bases). Germline CDR1 reads LNHDA; CDR2 reads SQIVND (reference sequence). V shed 4 bases and J shed 13 bases, with 17 bases lying between them. The CDR3 contains 13 residues. The CDR3 is CASSTEGGRKQFF. The CDR3 DNA is TGTGCCAGTAGTACCGAGGGTGGACGTAAACAGTTCTTC.

The chain uses TRBV7-8 and TRBJ1-6; D is possibly TRBD1 (6 bases). Between the trimmed V and J ends, which lost 5 bases and 13 bases, there was a span of 18 bases. The germline V gene has CDR1 SGHVS and CDR2 FQNEAQ. The CDR3 is made up of 14 amino acids. The chain's CDR3 is CASSAVRGLEPLHF. Written as DNA, the CDR3 is TGTGCCAGCAGCGCAGTTAGGGGGTTGGAGCCCCTCCACTTT.

The CDR3 region is CASSDMTGGRETQYF. CDR3 bases: TGCGCCAGCAGTGACATGACAGGGGGCAGGGAGACCCAGTACTTC. The J gene is TRBJ2-5, the V gene TRBV10-2, with 10 bases fitting TRBD1. There are 15 residues in the CDR3. The V gene end was trimmed by 3 bases and the J gene end by 5 bases; junction bases not matched to a gene: 6. The germline V gene has CDR1 WSHSY and CDR2 SAAADI.

This clonotype occurred once. CDR3 sequence reads: CASSLWWPNTEAFF. CDR3 bases: TGTGCCAGCAGCTTGTGGTGGCCGAACACTGAAGCTTTCTTT. The rearrangement links TRBV5-5 to TRBJ1-1; D remains ambiguous. V lost 1 base, J lost 1 base, and 8 bases lay in between. The CDR3 loop spans 14 amino acids. Germline V gene data show CDR1 as SGHKS and CDR2 as YYEKEE (reference sequence).

This clonotype has a count of ten or more. The chain combines TRBV5-1 with TRBJ1-2, with 9 nucleotides matching TRBD1. CDR1 SGHRS and CDR2 YFSETQ come from the germline V gene. V lost 2 bases to trimming and J lost 4 bases; unmatched junction nucleotides: 6. This CDR3 region has 15 residues. CDR3 residues: CASSFWDREFYGYTF. DNA of the CDR3: TGCGCCAGCAGCTTTTGGGACAGGGAGTTCTATGGCTACACCTTC. Looking up the rest from reference TRBV5-1 and TRBJ1-2 gives the full variable domain: KAGVTQTPRYLIKTRGQQVTLSCSPISGHRSVSWYQQTPGQGLQFLFEYFSETQRNKGNFPGRFSGRQFSNSRSEMNVSTLELGDSALYLCASSFWDREFYGYTFGSGTRLTVV.

The CDR3 DNA is TGTGCCACCAGCAGAGGTACTAGCGGGGAGGGACGAGATACGCAGTATTTT. Its protein is CATSRGTSGEGRDTQYF. The chain uses TRBV15 and TRBJ2-3; 10 bases line up with TRBD2. The CDR3 is 17 amino acids. CDR1 is LNHNV and CDR2 is YYDKDF in the germline V gene (reference sequence). Germline trimming cut 1 base from V and 5 bases from J; bases unmatched to any gene: 9.

The J gene is TRBJ1-1, the V gene TRBV10-3; D is unresolved. The germline gives CDR1 ENHRY, CDR2 SYGVKD. Trimming left V 8 bases short and J 4 bases short, with 11 bases between. This CDR3 has 12 residues. CDR3 DNA: TGTGCCATCGAGGACTCGAGCACTGAAGCTTTCTTT. Translated, it gives CAIEDSSTEAFF.

The V gene is TRBV24-1, the J gene TRBJ2-1, with D possibly being TRBD1 or TRBD2 (5 bases each). V was clipped by 10 bases and J by 12 bases, with 15 bases between them. The germline CDR1 and CDR2 sequences are KGHDR and SFDVKD. The CDR3 loop spans 11 amino acids. CDR3 in amino acids: CATAMGDLQFF. CDR3 sequence (DNA): TGTGCCACGGCAATGGGGGATCTGCAGTTCTTC.

V and J are TRBV6-1 and TRBJ2-6; D gene ambiguous. From germline, CDR1 is MNHNS and CDR2 SASEGT. The CDR3 consists of 15 residues. V lost 1 base and J 0 bases, leaving 4 bases between the germline ends. In nucleotides, the CDR3 is TGTGCCAGCAGTGAAGAGGGCTCTGGGGCCAACGTCCTGACTTTC. Its translation: CASSEEGSGANVLTF.

Concerning this clonotype itself: Just one base apart from a much larger clone, this may be a read error. V and J are TRBV4-3 and TRBJ2-1; weak D call: TRBD1 (6 bases). Per the germline V gene, CDR1 is LGHNA and CDR2 is YSLEER. This CDR3 has 13 residues. CDR3 nucleotides: TGCGTCAGCAGCCAAACTTCAGGGGTTGAGCAGTTCTTC. Its translation is CVSSQTSGVEQFF.

The chain recombines TRBV5-1 with TRBJ2-2, with no clear D. This CDR3 spans 14 amino acids. Germline lookup yields CDR1 SGHRS and CDR2 YFSETQ. V lost 6 bases, J lost 0 bases, and 9 bases lay in between. The CDR3 nucleotides are TGCGCCAGCATAGGGCAGACGAACACCGGGGAGCTGTTTTTT. This gives the protein CASIGQTNTGELFF.

This clonotype has a count of ten or more. J is TRBJ2-1 and V is TRBV29-1, with D possibly matching TRBD2 (5 bases). The germline V and J ends were trimmed by 5 bases and 10 bases, with 12 bases remaining between them. CDR1 is SQVTM, CDR2 ANQGSEA, per germline. CDR3 length: 11 residues. The CDR3, as DNA: TGCAGCGTTTTTGACTATACCGAGCAGTTCTTC. Translation gives CSVFDYTEQFF.

The chain links TRBV10-3 to TRBJ1-2; D is unresolved. V lost 3 bases to trimming and J lost 2 bases, with 7 bases between them. The V gene's germline CDR1 is ENHRY and CDR2 SYGVKD. The CDR3 runs to 13 residues. CDR3 nucleotides: TGTGCCATCAGTGAACGGGAGAACTATGGCTACACCTTC. This encodes CAISERENYGYTF.

This clonotype has more than one count but fewer than ten. Its ends do not fully match the called genes, so a read error is possible. The chain links TRBV7-9 to TRBJ2-7; D might be TRBD1 (6 bases). The germline gives CDR1 SEHNR, CDR2 FQNEAQ (reference sequence). CDR3 length: 13 amino acids. As DNA, the CDR3 is TGTGCCACCAGCAATGACAGGAGCTACGAGCAGTACTTC. It specifies CATSNDRSYEQYF.

The V call is TRBV19, the J call TRBJ2-7, with 14 bases aligning to TRBD2. V lost 7 bases and J lost 5; bases outside the gene matches: 4. The CDR3 totals 14 residues. Per germline, CDR1 LNHDA and CDR2 SQIVND (reference sequence). CDR3 sequence reads: CASIGTSGGNEQYF. For the CDR3, the DNA is TGTGCCAGTATTGGGACTAGCGGGGGCAACGAGCAGTACTTC.

The rearrangement links TRBV24-1 to TRBJ2-1; D is possibly TRBD2 (5 bases). Germline values: CDR1 KGHDR, CDR2 SFDVKD. V lost 9 bases and J lost 0, with 17 bases in between. This CDR3 contains 16 residues. In DNA, the CDR3 is TGTGCCACCCAGTCCTCTAGCCCACACTCCTACAATGAGCAGTTCTTC. This codes for CATQSSSPHSYNEQFF.

In this sample, this clonotype turned up a few times. The chain is built from TRBV24-1 and TRBJ2-3, with 12 bases matching TRBD2. The germline V gene has CDR1 KGHDR and CDR2 SFDVKD. CDR3 size: 15 residues. With 6 bases clipped from V and 5 bases from J, the junction kept 5 bases outside the gene matches. The CDR3 region has the DNA TGTGCCACCAGTCGACTAGCGGGAGAAGTAGATACGCAGTATTTT. Translation gives CATSRLAGEVDTQYF.